These T cell receptor beta chains were read from a single sample in a study of blood T cell repertoires in COVID-19. Produced via immunoSEQ multiplex PCR; TCRdb's table is partial and in-frame only. The sample gives some 130,000 clones, around 87% of which show up once; over 3.5% is in the top ten. Sequenced input: peripheral blood. The receptors were sampled from a woman aged 60 to 75 with acute or convalescent COVID-19. CDR3s include the opening cysteine and the closing phenylalanine or tryptophan. The D gene is left open where the match is weak.

j_call d_call v_call cdr3_aa
TRBJ1-3 TRBD1 TRBV2 CASSQGVGNTIYF
TRBJ2-1 - TRBV21-1 CASSKEETYNNEQFF
TRBJ1-1 TRBD1 TRBV2 CASNPGQMNTEAFF
TRBJ1-1 - TRBV19 CASSGSQGRGDTEAFF
TRBJ2-5 TRBD2 TRBV9 CASSVGLAGGPGETQYF
TRBJ2-4 - TRBV13 CASSLSKGSVTKNIQYF
TRBJ1-2 TRBD1 TRBV5-1 CASSEQGAQKIGGYTF
TRBJ1-6 - TRBV30 CAWVSGGSNSPLHF
TRBJ2-1 - TRBV7-9 CASSRSGTTYNEQFF
TRBJ1-2 - TRBV19 CASSTTGPRNYGYTF
TRBJ1-5 TRBD1 TRBV2 CASRLGTDYSNQPQHF
TRBJ1-1 - TRBV10-3 CAISEEILTNTEAFF
TRBJ1-5 - TRBV4-1 CASSQDPGAPNQPQHF
TRBJ1-1 - TRBV29-1 CSVEQARINTEAFF
TRBJ2-1 - TRBV11-3 CASSFLQGEQFF
TRBJ2-5 TRBD1 TRBV6-5 CASSYWGQGVETQYF
TRBJ1-4 - TRBV21-1 CASSCRDREMDSNEKLFF
TRBJ1-4 - TRBV30 CAWSGQGIEKLFF
TRBJ2-1 - TRBV5-8 CASSLEAGRGYNEQFF
TRBJ2-2 TRBD1 TRBV19 CASRGDSLTGELFF
TRBJ2-3 - TRBV13 CASRSGTITDTQYF
TRBJ2-1 TRBD2 TRBV5-1 CASSLGLAGEGPFF